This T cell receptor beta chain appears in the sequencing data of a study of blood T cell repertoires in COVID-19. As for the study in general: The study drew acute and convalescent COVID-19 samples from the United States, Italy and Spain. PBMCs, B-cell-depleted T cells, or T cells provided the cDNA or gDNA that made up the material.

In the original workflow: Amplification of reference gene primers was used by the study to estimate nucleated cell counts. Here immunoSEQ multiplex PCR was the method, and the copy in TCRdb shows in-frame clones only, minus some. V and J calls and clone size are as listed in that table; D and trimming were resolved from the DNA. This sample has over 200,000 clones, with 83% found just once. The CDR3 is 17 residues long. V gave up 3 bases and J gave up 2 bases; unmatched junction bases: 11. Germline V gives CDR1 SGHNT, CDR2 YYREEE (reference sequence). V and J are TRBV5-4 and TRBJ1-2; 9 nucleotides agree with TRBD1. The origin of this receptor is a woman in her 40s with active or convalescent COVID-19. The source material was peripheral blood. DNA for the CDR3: TGTGCCAGCAGCTCCAAAACCTCCGGGACAGGGAACTATGGCTACACCTTC. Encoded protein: CASSSKTSGTGNYGYTF.